The source of this T cell receptor (beta chain) is a study of shared clonotypes between healthy human individuals. Naivety among CD8 cells was defined by CD45RO negativity and positive CCR7 selection, thereby excluding terminally differentiated effector memory CD45RA+ cells. Donors were healthy HIV-negative adults without recently reported acute infections or vaccinations. CDR1 and CDR2 from the germline V gene are MNHEY and SVGAGI. The CDR3 sequence is 13 residues long. The V and J ends lost 1 base and 7 bases respectively, with 8 bases between them. Deep was the level at which the assay was run. Assay used: immunoSEQ multiplex PCR; TCRdb lists only in-frame clones, some missing. The top ten clones hold 1.2% of a sample with roughly 1,800,000 clones, 85% to 95% of them seen once.

Sequenced material: naive CD8+ T cells sorted from blood. The gene calls are TRBV6-5 and TRBJ2-1; D tentatively fits TRBD1 or TRBD2 (5 bases each). This clonotype was obtained from a man in his late teens or twenties in good health. The CDR3 coding sequence is TGTGCCAGCAGTTACTATGGGGGAAATGAGCAGTTCTTC. Amino acids: CASSYYGGNEQFF.